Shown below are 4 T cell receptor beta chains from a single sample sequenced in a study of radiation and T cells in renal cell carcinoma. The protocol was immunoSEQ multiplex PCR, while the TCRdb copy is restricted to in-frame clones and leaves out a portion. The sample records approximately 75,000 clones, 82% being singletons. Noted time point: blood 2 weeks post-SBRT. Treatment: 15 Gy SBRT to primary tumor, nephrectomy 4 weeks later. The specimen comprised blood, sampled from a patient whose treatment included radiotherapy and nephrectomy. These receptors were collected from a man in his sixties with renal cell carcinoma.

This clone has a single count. CDR3 in DNA: TGTGCCAGCAGCTTGCCATTAGACTCCTACGAGCAGTACTTC. Its protein is CASSLPLDSYEQYF. The chain carries TRBV7-6 and TRBJ2-7; D is unresolved. CDR3 length equals 14 residues. Per germline, CDR1 SGHVS and CDR2 FNYEAQ. Between the trimmed V and J ends, which lost 3 bases and 0 bases, there was a span of 9 bases.

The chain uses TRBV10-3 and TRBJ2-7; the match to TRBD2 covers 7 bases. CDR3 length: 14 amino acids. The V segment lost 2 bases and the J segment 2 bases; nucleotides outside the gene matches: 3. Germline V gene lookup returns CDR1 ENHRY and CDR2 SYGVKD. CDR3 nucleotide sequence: TGTGCCATCAGTGAGAAGCGGGGCACCTACGAGCAGTACTTC. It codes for CAISEKRGTYEQYF.

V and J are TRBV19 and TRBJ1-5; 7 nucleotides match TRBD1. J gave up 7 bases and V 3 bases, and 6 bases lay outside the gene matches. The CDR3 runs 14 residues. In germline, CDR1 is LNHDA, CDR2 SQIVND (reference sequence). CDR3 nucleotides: TGTGCCAGTAGTATCCTGACAGGGTCACAGCCCCAGCATTTT. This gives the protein CASSILTGSQPQHF.

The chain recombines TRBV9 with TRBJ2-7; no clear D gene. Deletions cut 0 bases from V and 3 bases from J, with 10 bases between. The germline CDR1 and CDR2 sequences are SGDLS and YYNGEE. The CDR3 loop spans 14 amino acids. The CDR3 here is CASSVGSPHYEQYF. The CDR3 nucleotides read TGTGCCAGCAGCGTAGGCAGTCCCCACTACGAGCAGTACTTC.